This T cell receptor beta chain was sequenced in a study of blood T cell repertoires in COVID-19. The overall study: COVID-19 samples from acute and convalescent phases originated in the United States, Italy and Spain. T cells, B-cell-depleted T cells, or PBMCs provided the cDNA or gDNA that served as material.

Source study methods: Amplification from reference gene primers served as the basis for estimated nucleated cell counts. Repertoires were generated with immunoSEQ multiplex PCR, while TCRdb's copy carries only in-frame clones and drops some. For V, J and clone size, that table is used; D and trimming come from the DNA. The sample shows over 35,000 clones, about four fifths of them seen only once. The CDR3 sequence is 18 residues long. Germline loops: CDR1 LGHDT, CDR2 YNNKEL (reference sequence). The J segment lost 3 bases and the V segment lost 3 bases, leaving 6 bases of the junction unmatched. The clonotype originates from a human donor with acute or convalescent COVID-19. The donor label of this sample is uncertain. V and J are TRBV3-1 (or the pseudogene TRBV3-2) and TRBJ2-3; 16 bases are a match to TRBD2. Sequenced input: peripheral blood. CDR3 residues: CASSQGLAGGPSTDTQYF. The CDR3 region has the DNA TGTGCCAGCAGCCAGGGACTAGCGGGAGGGCCCTCGACAGATACGCAGTATTTT.